The clone carrying this T cell receptor (beta chain) was seen a few times. The data originate from a study of OX40 agonist ivuxolimab in advanced cancers. Sequenced by immunoSEQ multiplex PCR; TCRdb stores in-frame clones only, minus some. This sample has around 63,000 clones; 80% to 90% occur once, and the top ten carry more than 10%. The CDR3 runs 13 residues. The J segment lost 4 bases and the V segment lost 5 bases, leaving 2 bases of the junction unmatched. Germline assignment: CDR1 SEHNR and CDR2 FQNEAQ (reference sequence). This TCR came from an adult with an advanced solid tumor such as melanoma, head and neck, liver or kidney cancer. The source was CD4+ or CD8+ T cells sorted from blood, collected in a trial of the OX40 agonist ivuxolimab. The rearrangement links TRBV7-9 to TRBJ2-1; TRBD1 matches at 7 bases. CDR3 nucleotides: TGTGCCAGCAGCATGACAGGGTACAATGAGCAGTTCTTC. It specifies CASSMTGYNEQFF.